These 4 T cell receptor beta chains were sequenced from one sample in a study of T cells after yellow fever vaccination. TCRdb recomputed calls from the 5' RACE reads with MiXCR, one row per CDR3 protein. The data show fewer than 450,000 distinct CDR3 sequences, 9.5% to 13% seen once. The material sequenced was PBMCs, taken on the day of the first yellow fever vaccination. These receptors were obtained from a young man who received the YFV17D yellow fever vaccine.

The table lists this clonotype with a few counts. The chain joins TRBV6-5 to TRBJ2-7; TRBD1 aligns across 8 bases. This CDR3 spans 12 amino acids. The germline V gene encodes CDR1 MNHEY and CDR2 SVGAGI. The trim removed 5 bases at V and 8 bases at J, leaving 5 bases unmatched. The CDR3 nucleotides read TGTGCCAGCAGTGGACAGGGCGGTAAGCAGTACTTC. Translated, it gives CASSGQGGKQYF.

This clonotype was counted only a few times. The chain combines TRBV7-9 with TRBJ2-3; D remains unclear. The V gene's germline CDR1 is SEHNR and CDR2 FQNEAQ (reference sequence). The CDR3 contains 15 residues. V lost 3 bases and J lost 0, with 10 bases in between. The DNA for the CDR3 is TGTGCCAGCAGCTTCCCTTCTGCTAGCACAGATACGCAGTATTTT. Protein sequence: CASSFPSASTDTQYF.

The V gene is TRBV12-3 or TRBV12-4, the J gene TRBJ1-5; D call uncertain. This CDR3 spans 15 amino acids. The V gene lost 4 bases and the J gene lost 5 bases, with 15 bases spanning the gap. CDR3 sequence reads: CASSYALTGHQPQHF. In DNA, the CDR3 is TGTGCCAGCAGTTATGCCTTGACGGGTCATCAGCCCCAGCATTTT.

The gene calls are TRBV4-3 and TRBJ2-1; 9 bases align to TRBD2. Germline lookup yields CDR1 LGHNA and CDR2 YSLEER. Trimming removed 2 bases from V and 3 bases from J; junction bases left unmatched: 5. The CDR3 totals 16 residues. The CDR3, as DNA: TGCGCCAGCAGCCAAACCGGGACTAGCATCTACAATGAGCAGTTCTTC. Translating it yields CASSQTGTSIYNEQFF.